This entry describes one T cell receptor (beta chain). Its specific antigen is unknown. Qualities for individual bases were not recorded, and no much larger clone is one base off. The source of the sample is a study of Ad26.COV2.S vaccination and SARS-CoV-2 variants (dated by TCRdb to about 2021). Regarding the complete study: Donors in the vaccine arm were drawn from COV1001, a multicentre, randomized, double-blind, placebo-controlled phase I-IIa trial testing Ad26.COV2.S in healthy adults. Ad26.COV2.S was given intramuscularly at 5x10^10 or 1x10^11 viral particles, as a single shot or as two shots 56 days apart. Sequencing of the TCRbeta repertoire served to evaluate the specificity and breadth of SARS-CoV-2-reactive T cell receptors following Ad26.COV2.S vaccination. Throughout the experiments and outcome assessment, investigators stayed blinded to trial group allocation. The TCR-sequenced set comprised around 32 samples: some 19 Ad26.COV2.S vaccine recipients, 5 placebo recipients and 8 SARS-CoV-2 convalescent individuals. Trial participants were randomized into five groups of five, in which low-dose or high-dose Ad26.COV2.S was given once or twice, or placebo was given on both occasions.

Explained via the paper, the treatment or condition label denotes: 15 to 20 received Ad26.COV2.S at low or high dose, single or two shots; roughly five received placebo; per-sample allocation not given. Repertoires of vaccine and placebo recipients were sequenced from samples collected on day 63 after the first injection. Between 29 July and 7 August 2020, Cohort 1b enrolled about 27 adults aged 18-55 years at one site in Boston, USA. Ad26.COV2.S was a replication-incompetent adenovirus type 26 vector that expressed a prefusion-stabilized SARS-CoV-2 spike protein derived from the original Wuhan strain. The full study reports these points: Vaccine and placebo recipients had comparable non-spike TCR breadth, which fits with the vaccine containing only spike. Compared with placebo recipients, Ad26.COV2.S recipients showed higher spike-specific TCR breadth (P = 0.0014). It was noted by the authors that total T cell responses may have been underestimated by the TCR breadth and depth analyses. The study was not powered to compare responses between vaccine doses or regimens. Substantial breadth of spike-specific CD8+ and CD4+ T cell responses was reported after vaccination.

The junction shows trimming of 8 bases on V and 2 bases on J, plus 9 bases between the germline ends. The CDR3 sequence holds 12 residues, the cysteine and phenylalanine included. The DNA shown is the 36-base CDR3, in frame from base 1. According to the germline V gene (reference sequence), CDR1 reads MNHNY and CDR2 reads SVGAGI. The immunoSEQ Assay was the method used to sequence TCRbeta CDR3 regions. After extraction, genomic DNA underwent amplification by bias-controlled multiplex PCR, followed by high-throughput sequencing. Regarding the original processing steps: Collapsing and filtering of sequences were performed to quantify the absolute abundance of each unique TCRbeta CDR3 region. T cell fraction was estimated by normalizing TCRbeta template counts to usable DNA, which was measured by amplifying reference genes present in all nucleated cells. Repertoire TCRs were annotated as SARS-CoV-2-specific when V gene, CDR3 amino acid sequence and J gene were exactly matched to a known reactive TCR set. The reference SARS-CoV-2 TCR set was obtained from MIRA and was filtered for enrichment in COVID-19-positive ImmuneCODE repertoires, whereby public or cross-reactive TCRs were removed. Using the MIRA antigens, annotated TCRs were further analysed by specific ORF or by position within an ORF. Breadth was defined as annotated unique rearrangements over total unique productive rearrangements; depth was the summed frequency of those rearrangements. Two-sided Wilcoxon rank-sum tests were applied when comparing TCR breadth between groups. Sourced from immuneACCESS, this table was stored by TCRdb with only in-frame sequences that have V and J called. A share of the clones is absent; for the studies checked, an unresolved V gene accounts for under half, and the remainder has no known explanation. That table is the source of V, J and clone size, and D and trimming were worked out from the DNA. The sample table contains hundreds of thousands of clones; only one count was recorded for approximately 83% of them. The ten largest clones add up to almost 7.5% of the sample.

This clonotype was sampled from a person between 18 and 65 years old who received the Ad26.COV2.S COVID-19 vaccine or a placebo. The chain is encoded by TRBV6-6 joined to TRBJ2-5; TRBD2 is perhaps the D gene, given 5 matching bases. The sample was peripheral blood, taken in a trial of Ad26.COV2.S vaccine versus placebo. The sequence in DNA is TGTGCCAGCGCTCCGGGGCAAGAGACCCAGTACTTC. It translates as CASAPGQETQYF.